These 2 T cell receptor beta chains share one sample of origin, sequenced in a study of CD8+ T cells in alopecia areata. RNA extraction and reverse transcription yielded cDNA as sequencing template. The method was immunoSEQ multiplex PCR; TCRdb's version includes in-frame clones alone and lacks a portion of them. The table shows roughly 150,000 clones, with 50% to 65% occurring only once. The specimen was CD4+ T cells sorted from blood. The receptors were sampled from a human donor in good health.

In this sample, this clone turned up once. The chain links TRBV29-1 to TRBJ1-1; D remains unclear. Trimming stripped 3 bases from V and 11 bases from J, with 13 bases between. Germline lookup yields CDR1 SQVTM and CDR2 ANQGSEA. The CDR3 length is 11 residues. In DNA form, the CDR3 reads TGCAGCGTTGAGGAGGGCCTTGGGGCTTTCTTT. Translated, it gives CSVEEGLGAFF.

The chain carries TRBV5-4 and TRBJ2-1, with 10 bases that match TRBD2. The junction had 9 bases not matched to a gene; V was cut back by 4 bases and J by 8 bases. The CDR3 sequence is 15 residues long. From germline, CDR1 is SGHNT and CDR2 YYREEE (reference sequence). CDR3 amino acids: CASSLLAGAFDEQFF. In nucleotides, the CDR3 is TGTGCCAGCAGCCTCCTAGCGGGGGCATTCGATGAGCAGTTCTTC.